Reported below is one T cell receptor beta chain. What this receptor recognizes is not known. The input lacks base qualities; no much larger clone sits a single base away. The sample's time point, from its label and the paper: baseline before first vaccination. Samples from vaccinated people were obtained from the UK trials COV001 and COV002, which included a single-blind randomized controlled phase 2/3 trial of AZD1222 (ChAdOx1 nCoV-19) in healthy adults. For TCRbeta chain sequencing, PBMC samples were collected from trial participants at day 0 and at day 28 after the second dose. The data are from a study of T cell responses to AZD1222 COVID-19 vaccine (dated by TCRdb to the early 2020s). Regarding the study in general: AZD1222 recipients whose second dose came at about 4 weeks and those whose second dose came at about 12 weeks were combined into one group, since spike-specific TCR depth and breadth did not differ between the two schedules. Trial participants were enrolled by age into 18-55, 56-69 and 70-plus year subgroups, with approximately 150, 30 and 60 TCR-sequenced participants respectively. TCR sequencing covered some 240 trial participants: some 210 given two doses of AZD1222 and approximately 26 given two doses of MenACWY control vaccine.

Study-level results and caveats: Because no day 14 peak-response samples were available, the repertoires could be characterized only after the peak T cell response. In the small 56-69-year group, the increase in depth fell short of significance, most likely because of low power. Reportedly, almost half of the unique spike-specific TCRs recognized epitopes lying outside the regions that are mutated in the B.1.351 and B.1.1.7 variants. Participants were mostly white British, with more females than males. The authors suggested clonal diversity may have been underestimated. Spike-specific TCR breadth and depth rose significantly after two AZD1222 doses compared with day 0 and with MenACWY recipients. Only five to seven AZD1222 recipients were SARS-CoV-2 seropositive at baseline, limiting conclusions about previously exposed vaccinees. The whole spike protein was spanned by vaccine-associated CD4 TCRs, and dominant responses were seen in regions 160-218 and 743-854.

V is pared back by 7 bases and J by 0 bases, with 16 bases lying between the germline termini. The CDR3 goes from the cysteine to the phenylalanine over 16 residues. Just the 48-base CDR3 DNA is kept, in frame starting at base 1. CDR1 and CDR2 (MNHNS, SASEGT) derive from the germline V gene. The CDR3 regions of human TCRbeta chains were analyzed by immunosequencing. The study's own analysis went as follows. Repertoire TCRs were checked for matches against a reference library of SARS-CoV-2-specific TCRs that had been generated using the MIRA antigen-specificity platform. Breadth was defined as the fraction of unique TCRs that were SARS-CoV-2-associated. Depth was defined as the fraction of total T cells that were SARS-CoV-2-associated. Using the MIRA data, each spike-specific TCR was assigned both to the spike region to which the TCR was reactive and to a CD4 or CD8 class. Log10-transformed breadth and depth values were compared by one-way ANOVA with Sidak's multiple comparisons tests. TCRdb retrieved this table from immuneACCESS and kept in-frame rearrangements only. Not all clones are present; in checked studies, unresolved V genes account for under half, and no reason is known for the remainder. V and J calls and clone size are those listed in that table; D and trimming were worked out from the DNA. The sample records approximately 110,000 clones, more than 80% of which are singletons. 4.2% of the sample comes from the top ten.

The chain is assembled from TRBV6-1 and TRBJ1-3, with the identity of the D gene unclear. The clonotype comes from an adult in good health. This specimen consisted of peripheral blood, obtained on day 0 of AZD1222 vaccination. At the DNA level, the sequence is TGTGCCAGCAATGAGGGCAGAACTTTCTCTGGAAACACCATATATTTT. Its translation reads: CASNEGRTFSGNTIYF.